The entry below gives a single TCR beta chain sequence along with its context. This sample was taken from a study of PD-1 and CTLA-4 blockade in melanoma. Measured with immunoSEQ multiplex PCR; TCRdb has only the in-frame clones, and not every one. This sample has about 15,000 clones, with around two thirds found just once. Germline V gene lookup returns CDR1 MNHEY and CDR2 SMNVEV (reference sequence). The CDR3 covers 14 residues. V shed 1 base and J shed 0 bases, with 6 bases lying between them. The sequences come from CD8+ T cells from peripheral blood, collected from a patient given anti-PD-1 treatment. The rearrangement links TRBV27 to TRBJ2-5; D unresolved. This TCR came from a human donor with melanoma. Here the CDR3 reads CASSLLADQETQYF. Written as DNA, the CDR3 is TGTGCCAGCAGTTTATTGGCAGACCAAGAGACCCAGTACTTC.